Listed below are T cell receptor beta chains from one sample, sequenced in a study of memory CD4+ T cells and cytomegalovirus serostatus. Assay: immunoSEQ multiplex PCR; the TCRdb copy retains only in-frame clones and omits some. Of approximately 70,000 clones listed, about 76% are singletons. The sample consisted of memory CD4+ T cells from blood. Every receptor here comes from an adult in good health and CMV-seropositive. Both conserved end residues are part of each CDR3. Fields, in order: J gene, D gene, clone size, V gene, CDR3 DNA, CDR3 protein. D genes are given only for firm matches. A row's size may be missing; if present it is once, few, many or a size class.

J gene: TRBJ1-2; D gene: NA; clone size: NA; V gene: TRBV6-6; CDR3 DNA: TGTGCCAGCAGTTACTCCCCCGAGGCATATGGCTACACCTTC; CDR3 protein: CASSYSPEAYGYTF
J gene: TRBJ1-2; D gene: TRBD1; clone size: NA; V gene: TRBV7-2; CDR3 DNA: TGTGCCAGCAGCCTCGGAGACAGGGGACCAGCTAACTATGGCTACACCTTC; CDR3 protein: CASSLGDRGPANYGYTF
J gene: TRBJ2-5; D gene: TRBD2; clone size: NA; V gene: TRBV6-4; CDR3 DNA: TGTGCCAGCAGTGAAGAGGTTAGCGGGGGATACGAGACCCAGTACTTC; CDR3 protein: CASSEEVSGGYETQYF
J gene: TRBJ1-1; D gene: NA; clone size: once; V gene: TRBV5-1; CDR3 DNA: TGCGCCAGCAGTGAACAGGGTCCGAACACTGAAGCTTTCTTT; CDR3 protein: CASSEQGPNTEAFF
J gene: TRBJ2-7; D gene: NA; clone size: NA; V gene: TRBV28; CDR3 DNA: TGTGCCAGCAGGGGAGGACTAAAAAACTCCTACGAGCAGTACTTC; CDR3 protein: CASRGGLKNSYEQYF
J gene: TRBJ2-3; D gene: NA; clone size: few; V gene: TRBV10-3; CDR3 DNA: TGTGCCATCAGGGCCCGAGGGGAAAGCACAGATACGCAGTATTTT; CDR3 protein: CAIRARGESTDTQYF
J gene: TRBJ2-2; D gene: NA; clone size: NA; V gene: TRBV2; CDR3 DNA: TGTGCCAGCAGTGAAGGGAAGGGAAGGAACACCGGGGAGCTGTTTTTT; CDR3 protein: CASSEGKGRNTGELFF
J gene: TRBJ1-5; D gene: TRBD1; clone size: NA; V gene: TRBV5-4; CDR3 DNA: TGTGCCAGCAGCCAAGATACGGACAGGGGTGATCAGCCCCAGCATTTT; CDR3 protein: CASSQDTDRGDQPQHF
J gene: TRBJ2-1; D gene: NA; clone size: few; V gene: TRBV9; CDR3 DNA: TGTGCCAGCAGCGTAGTAGGTACAGCGATAGACAATGAGCAGTTCTTC; CDR3 protein: CASSVVGTAIDNEQFF
J gene: TRBJ1-1; D gene: NA; clone size: few; V gene: TRBV29-1; CDR3 DNA: TGCAGCGTTGAAGACTTGGCAGGACGGGGAGCTTTCTTT; CDR3 protein: CSVEDLAGRGAFF
J gene: TRBJ1-1; D gene: TRBD1; clone size: few; V gene: TRBV30; CDR3 DNA: TGTGCCTGGAGTGCCTTTACAGGGGGCACTGAAGCTTTCTTT; CDR3 protein: CAWSAFTGGTEAFF
J gene: TRBJ2-7; D gene: NA; clone size: NA; V gene: TRBV2; CDR3 DNA: TGTGCCAGCACTCGACTAGATTATTACGAGCAGTACTTC; CDR3 protein: CASTRLDYYEQYF
J gene: TRBJ2-7; D gene: NA; clone size: NA; V gene: TRBV5-1; CDR3 DNA: TGCGCCAGCCGCGCCGGGACACGATCCTACGAGCAGTACTTC; CDR3 protein: CASRAGTRSYEQYF
J gene: TRBJ2-5; D gene: NA; clone size: NA; V gene: TRBV10-2; CDR3 DNA: TGCGCCAGCAGCATAGGGGCAAGAGAGACCCAGTACTTC; CDR3 protein: CASSIGARETQYF
J gene: TRBJ2-1; D gene: NA; clone size: few; V gene: TRBV5-4; CDR3 DNA: TGTGCCAGCAGCTGGCCAGGCAATGAGCAGTTCTTC; CDR3 protein: CASSWPGNEQFF
J gene: TRBJ1-1; D gene: NA; clone size: NA; V gene: TRBV6-6; CDR3 DNA: TGTGCCAGCAGTTACTCGACAGGCACTGAAGCTTTCTTT; CDR3 protein: CASSYSTGTEAFF
J gene: TRBJ1-2; D gene: NA; clone size: few; V gene: TRBV2; CDR3 DNA: TGTGCCAGCAGCTCGACGGAAGGCTACACCTTC; CDR3 protein: CASSSTEGYTF
J gene: TRBJ2-5; D gene: NA; clone size: NA; V gene: TRBV30; CDR3 DNA: TGTGCCGTAGCTTATGAGACCCAGTACTTC; CDR3 protein: CAVAYETQYF
J gene: TRBJ2-5; D gene: NA; clone size: NA; V gene: TRBV28; CDR3 DNA: TGTGCCAGCAGTTTCCCCCTTCGGGGGCCTAAGACCCAGTACTTC; CDR3 protein: CASSFPLRGPKTQYF
J gene: TRBJ1-6; D gene: NA; clone size: NA; V gene: TRBV5-5; CDR3 DNA: TGTGCCAGCAGCTTGGTAGGGGGGTTTGGTTCACCCCTCCACTTT; CDR3 protein: CASSLVGGFGSPLHF
J gene: TRBJ1-1; D gene: TRBD1; clone size: NA; V gene: TRBV10-3; CDR3 DNA: TGTGCCATCAGTGAGTCGGGGACAGGGGGCGTGAACACTGAAGCTTTCTTT; CDR3 protein: CAISESGTGGVNTEAFF
J gene: TRBJ1-3; D gene: NA; clone size: NA; V gene: TRBV30; CDR3 DNA: TGTGCCTGGACAGCCCGGCTGGAAAACACCATATATTTT; CDR3 protein: CAWTARLENTIYF
J gene: TRBJ2-2; D gene: TRBD1; clone size: NA; V gene: TRBV5-1; CDR3 DNA: TGCGCCAGCAGCTTCTCCGGGACAGGGCTCACCGGGGAGCTGTTTTTT; CDR3 protein: CASSFSGTGLTGELFF
J gene: TRBJ2-2; D gene: TRBD2; clone size: NA; V gene: TRBV27; CDR3 DNA: TGTGCCAGCAGTTTATGGACTAGCGGGAGTGTCAGGGAGCTGTTTTTT; CDR3 protein: CASSLWTSGSVRELFF
J gene: TRBJ2-5; D gene: TRBD2; clone size: once; V gene: TRBV4-1; CDR3 DNA: TGCGCCAGCAGCCAAGTTAGACTAGCGGGTAAAGAGACCCAGTACTTC; CDR3 protein: CASSQVRLAGKETQYF
J gene: TRBJ1-1; D gene: NA; clone size: NA; V gene: TRBV7-9; CDR3 DNA: TGTGCCAGCAGCTCCGGACGGATGAACACTGAAGCTTTCTTT; CDR3 protein: CASSSGRMNTEAFF
J gene: TRBJ1-1; D gene: TRBD1; clone size: medium-sized; V gene: TRBV15; CDR3 DNA: TGTGCCACCAGCAGAGATAGGACAGGGGCGAACACTGAAGCTTTCTTT; CDR3 protein: CATSRDRTGANTEAFF
J gene: TRBJ2-3; D gene: NA; clone size: NA; V gene: TRBV4-2; CDR3 DNA: TGTGCCAGCAGCCGACCCGCTGAACAAAGTGGTACGCAGTATTTT; CDR3 protein: CASSRPAEQSGTQYF
J gene: TRBJ2-2; D gene: TRBD2; clone size: NA; V gene: TRBV6-1; CDR3 DNA: TGTGCCAGCAGTGAAAGATGGTGGGGACTAGCGGGACCTAACGCCGGGGAGCTGTTTTTT; CDR3 protein: CASSERWWGLAGPNAGELFF
J gene: TRBJ1-5; D gene: NA; clone size: NA; V gene: TRBV5-1; CDR3 DNA: TGCGCCAGCAGCTCTAAAAGTCAGCCCCAGCATTTT; CDR3 protein: CASSSKSQPQHF
J gene: TRBJ1-1; D gene: NA; clone size: NA; V gene: TRBV7-9; CDR3 DNA: TGTGCCAGCTTCGGAAGGGACCCCACTGAAGCTTTCTTT; CDR3 protein: CASFGRDPTEAFF
J gene: TRBJ1-2; D gene: NA; clone size: NA; V gene: TRBV5-1; CDR3 DNA: TGCGCCAGCAGCTTGGAACCGGTACAAGGCTACACCTTC; CDR3 protein: CASSLEPVQGYTF
J gene: TRBJ2-1; D gene: NA; clone size: NA; V gene: TRBV28; CDR3 DNA: TGTGCCAGCAGTATAGGGAACTACAATGAGCAGTTCTTC; CDR3 protein: CASSIGNYNEQFF
J gene: TRBJ1-6; D gene: TRBD1; clone size: once; V gene: TRBV6-6; CDR3 DNA: TGTGCCAGTTTCCGGGACAGTAATTCACCCCTCCACTTT; CDR3 protein: CASFRDSNSPLHF
J gene: TRBJ2-5; D gene: TRBD2; clone size: NA; V gene: TRBV29-1; CDR3 DNA: TGCAGCGTCCTAGCGGGGGTACAAGAGACCCAGTACTTC; CDR3 protein: CSVLAGVQETQYF
J gene: TRBJ1-5; D gene: NA; clone size: NA; V gene: TRBV27; CDR3 DNA: TGTGCCAGCAGACCCCCGGGGAATTTAGATCAGCCCCAGCATTTT; CDR3 protein: CASRPPGNLDQPQHF
J gene: TRBJ2-2; D gene: NA; clone size: once; V gene: TRBV5-1; CDR3 DNA: TGCGCCAGCAGCTTGAATGGGGAGCTGTTTTTT; CDR3 protein: CASSLNGELFF
J gene: TRBJ2-7; D gene: NA; clone size: NA; V gene: TRBV6-5; CDR3 DNA: TGTGCCAGCAGGTCCCGGGACATCTACGAGCAGTACTTC; CDR3 protein: CASRSRDIYEQYF
J gene: TRBJ2-7; D gene: NA; clone size: NA; V gene: TRBV27; CDR3 DNA: TGTGCCAGCAGTCCCCGGACGGGGGCCTACGAGCAGTACTTC; CDR3 protein: CASSPRTGAYEQYF